This passage covers 13 T cell receptor beta chains from one sample sequenced in a study of control samples from healthy donors and cancer patients. Using immunoSEQ multiplex PCR, the repertoire was profiled, and TCRdb retains in-frame clones only, with some absent. The profile covers about 120,000 clones, with about nine tenths appearing a single time and approximately 3.2% taken by the ten largest. The sample was blood. These TCRs come from a man between 40 and 49 years old in good health.

This chain uses TRBV18 with TRBJ2-7; 11 bases map to TRBD2. This CDR3 comprises 16 residues. From germline, CDR1 is KGHSH and CDR2 LQKENI. V shed 2 bases, J shed 9 bases, and the junction held 12 bases outside the gene matches. The CDR3 reads CASSPNVAGGPAGQYF. In DNA, the CDR3 is TGTGCCAGCTCACCAAACGTAGCGGGGGGGCCCGCTGGGCAGTACTTC.

The chain combines TRBV10-2 with TRBJ2-3; 11 bases fit TRBD2. CDR1 is WSHSY, CDR2 SAAADI, per germline. V shed 6 bases and J 6 bases; nucleotides not matched to a gene: 14. The CDR3 covers 17 residues. This chain's CDR3 is CASRHGTSGALGDTQYF. The CDR3 nucleotides read TGCGCCAGCAGACACGGGACTAGCGGAGCTCTAGGGGATACGCAGTATTTT.

The chain carries TRBV7-3 and TRBJ2-3; 7 nucleotides agree with TRBD2. Germline assignment: CDR1 SGHTA and CDR2 FQGTGA. This CDR3 is 17 amino acids long. V lost 5 bases to trimming and J lost 1 base; unmatched junction nucleotides: 12. In DNA, the CDR3 is TGTGCCAGCAGCCTGGGACTAACCATTGCGGGCACAGATACGCAGTATTTT. It translates to CASSLGLTIAGTDTQYF.

V is TRBV11-3 and J is TRBJ2-1; TRBD1 matches 9 bases. The CDR3 loop spans 16 amino acids. The germline V gene encodes CDR1 SGHNT and CDR2 YENEEA. J lost 2 bases, V lost 4 bases, and 6 bases had no gene match. The CDR3, as DNA: TGTGCCAGCAGCTCACGGGACAGGGTGGCCTACAATGAGCAGTTCTTC. Translated: CASSSRDRVAYNEQFF.

The V gene is TRBV19, the J gene TRBJ2-1; D gene uncertain. The CDR3 is made up of 12 amino acids. The V and J ends lost 0 bases and 14 bases respectively, with 11 bases between them. The germline V gene encodes CDR1 LNHDA and CDR2 SQIVND (reference sequence). The CDR3 coding sequence is TGTGCCAGTAGTATAGATGCCGATCCGGAGTTCTTC. Protein product: CASSIDADPEFF.

The chain combines TRBV3-1 (or the pseudogene TRBV3-2) with TRBJ1-3; TRBD1 is a possible D gene (5 bases). The V end lost 7 bases, the J end lost 2 bases, and 15 bases lay between the germline ends. Germline CDR1 LGHDT, CDR2 YNNKEL (reference sequence). This CDR3 spans 15 amino acids. CDR3: CASTWGGYAGNTIYF. CDR3 bases: TGTGCCAGCACTTGGGGGGGTTATGCTGGAAACACCATATATTTT.

The chain is built from TRBV27 and TRBJ1-1, with D maybe TRBD1 (6 bases). The CDR3 spans 15 residues. Germline CDR1 MNHEY, CDR2 SMNVEV (reference sequence). The V gene lost 3 bases and the J gene lost 2 bases, with 13 bases spanning the gap. This CDR3 is CASSFAQGVNTEAFF. The CDR3 DNA sequence: TGTGCCAGCAGTTTCGCACAGGGAGTAAACACTGAAGCTTTCTTT.

The chain uses TRBV30 and TRBJ2-3; D could derive from TRBD1 or TRBD2 (5 bases each). Trimming pared 4 bases from V and 3 bases from J, leaving 8 bases between. The CDR3 is 12 amino acids. Germline assignment: CDR1 GTSNPN and CDR2 SVGIG (reference sequence). CDR3 amino acids: CAWIGGTDTQYF. CDR3 DNA: TGTGCCTGGATTGGGGGTACAGATACGCAGTATTTT.

The gene calls are TRBV3-1 (or the pseudogene TRBV3-2) and TRBJ1-4; TRBD1 is a possible D gene (6 bases). Germline-derived CDR1 and CDR2 are LGHDT and YNNKEL (reference sequence). This CDR3 region has 13 residues. Trimming left V 7 bases short and J 7 bases short, with 13 bases between. In nucleotides, the CDR3 is TGTGCCAGCACCGGGACAAGGGGTGAAAAACTGTTTTTT. Amino acid sequence: CASTGTRGEKLFF.

The chain recombines TRBV2 with TRBJ1-2, with TRBD1 as a possible D gene (6 bases). Germline CDR1 reads SNHLY; CDR2 reads FYNNEI. This CDR3 has 13 amino acids. V lost 4 bases and J 6 bases, leaving 12 bases between the germline ends. The CDR3 protein is CASSVQGTDGYTF. The DNA for the CDR3 is TGTGCCAGCAGTGTACAGGGAACGGATGGCTACACCTTC. Using reference TRBV2 and TRBJ1-2 for the parts outside the CDR3, the full variable domain is EPEVTQTPSHQVTQMGQEVILRCVPISNHLYFYWYRQILGQKVEFLVSFYNNEISEKSEIFDDQFSVERPDGSNFTLKIRSTKLEDSAMYFCASSVQGTDGYTFGSGTRLTVV.

V usage is TRBV6-2 or TRBV6-3 and J usage is TRBJ1-2; 7 positions agree with TRBD1. CDR3 size: 15 residues. V gave up 1 base and J gave up 6 bases; unmatched junction bases: 8. The V gene's germline CDR1 is MNHEY and CDR2 SVGEGT. CDR3 DNA: TGTGCCAGCAGTTACTTGCAGGGGGGTCGTAATGGCTACACCTTC. Translated: CASSYLQGGRNGYTF.

The chain uses TRBV11-2 and TRBJ1-1; D unresolved. Germline loops: CDR1 SGHAT, CDR2 FQNNGV. The CDR3 sequence is 14 residues long. Between the trimmed V and J ends, which lost 2 bases and 0 bases, there was a span of 7 bases. Written as DNA, the CDR3 is TGTGCCAGCAGCTTAAGGAGAATGAACACTGAAGCTTTCTTT. Amino acids: CASSLRRMNTEAFF.

The J gene is TRBJ2-5, the V gene TRBV9; D remains ambiguous. The CDR3 covers 13 residues. V gave up 0 bases and J gave up 1 base, with 4 bases separating them. CDR1 SGDLS and CDR2 YYNGEE come from the germline V gene. The CDR3 protein is CASSVGTQETQYF. CDR3 nucleotides: TGTGCCAGCAGCGTAGGGACCCAAGAGACCCAGTACTTC.